The source of this T cell receptor beta chain is a study of blood T cells in healthy people across ages (dated by TCRdb to the mid-2010s). For the study in its entirety: In model experiments, template switching captured about one uniquely barcoded TCR beta cDNA molecule for every two T cells. Age-related changes in TCR beta repertoire diversity were measured in the study by deep sequencing normalized with unique cDNA molecular identifiers. The donors were split into four age groups: young (average 16 years), middle-aged (about 40), aged (about 62) and long-lived (roughly 86). The study analyzed two additional independent replicas of 1 million unique cDNA reads from the same blood draw for two donors, one aged 18 to 30 and one aged 80 or older.

The paper as a whole reports these results and caveats: Estimates of total diversity based on one million sequenced T cells were considered lower bounds and underestimates. Compared with the aged group, more naive CD4+ T cells, fewer expanded clones and increased TCR diversity were shown by the long-lived group, suggesting age selection. Because donor CMV infection status was unknown, age-related changes in expanded clonotypes were potentially confounded. Conclusive comparison of naive and antigen-experienced compartments was prevented by the profiling of bulk unsorted PBMCs. The percentage of naive T cells measured by flow cytometry correlated strongly with observed TCR beta diversity. Observed TCR beta diversity per million T cells fell roughly linearly with age, and a significant reduction was already apparent by age roughly 40.

Receptors were amplified or captured by 5' RACE. TCRdb names Illumina HiSeq 2500 as the instrument used. A second PCR of about 7 to 12 cycles was performed with a sample-barcoded 5' primer and a J-beta primer mix. A template-switch 5' adaptor carrying 12 random nucleotides introduced a unique molecular identifier onto each TCR beta cDNA molecule. Each sample yielded at least 2.5 million CDR3-containing paired-end reads. The Mint cDNA synthesis kit, primed by a TRBC-specific oligonucleotide, was used to synthesize first-strand cDNA from all RNA. After uracil-DNA glycosylase treatment, a first 18-cycle PCR used universal primers M1SS and BC2_uni_R on all cDNA. The study's own analysis went as follows. For normalization, 1 million high-quality reads were randomly selected from each sample, with every read carrying a distinct molecular identifier. Instead of being binned into consensus sequences, reads that shared molecular identifiers were thrown out. MiTCR, run with a Q25 quality threshold and the strictest error-elimination algorithm, handled CDR3 identification, clonotype clustering and error correction. A nonparametric unseen species model using Euler transformation provided a lower-bound estimate of total TCR beta diversity. In TCRdb, the public reads were trimmed at Q25 with fastp and aligned with MiXCR, with productive beta chains retained. CDR3 protein duplicates are merged, each entry listing the most common genes and DNA. TCRdb, rather than the study authors, made the V and J calls. Across this sample there are more than 1,000,000 distinct CDR3 sequences, with 20% to 25% seen only once. Together, the top ten hold about 0.8% of the sample.

Donors were 39 systemically healthy Caucasian individuals from Russia aged roughly 6 to 100 years. Each donor gave roughly 11 milliliters of peripheral blood, drawn into EDTA-treated Vacutainer tubes. PBMCs were isolated by Ficoll-Paque density-gradient centrifugation, with at least 7 million obtained per sample. Total RNA was extracted from PBMCs with Trizol reagent, with at least 5 micrograms obtained per sample. For every donor, an aliquot of PBMCs went through flow cytometry to measure the percentages of naive CD45RAhigh/CD27high T cells. About this clonotype itself: Its antigen remains unidentified. No much larger clone exists at a distance of one base, and base qualities are not known.

These records were also assigned to another study, of T cells of mothers and their children. The other study reports the following: Donors were nine systemically healthy Caucasian individuals: three mothers and their six children. cDNA synthesis consumed the entire amount of extracted RNA, loaded at about 1.6 ug RNA in each 15 ul reaction. Sample barcodes and 2-4 random nucleotides were added via the M1S primer in the second PCR. Each mother yielded over 9.5 million TCR beta CDR3 reads and each child roughly 2.9 million reads. Thymic selection shapes the output of TCR recombination in a similar way in related and unrelated pairs, and inherited differences have a minor effect. Normalized repertoire overlap in related mother-child pairs was always slightly higher than in unrelated mother-child pairs, but the difference was never significant. No persistent microchimeric T cell clones were detected, at a sensitivity of 90 to 100 clones per million clonotypes. The study used deep NGS to compare TCR beta repertoires of mothers and children, seeking features distinguishing related mother-child pairs from unrelated individuals. The mean age was about 37 +/- 4 years for the mothers and about 10 +/- 4 years for the children. After adapter ligation with NEBNext reagents, the libraries were sequenced on Illumina HiSeq 2000 with 100+100 nt paired-end reads. To prevent cross-contamination, the mother and child libraries were prepared a month apart and were sequenced in separate runs. For each donor, between roughly 450,000 and 2,300,000 distinct TCR beta clonotypes were identified. Naive TCR beta clonotypes were estimated from low-frequency clonotypes matched to each donor's FACS-determined naive share, without sorting.

The clonotype comes from a girl aged 2-10 years in good health. The sequenced sample consisted of blood.

The base sequence is TGTGCCAGCAGTGAAGGGGCCGAACCGACGGAAGAAAAACTGTTTTTT. This encodes CASSEGAEPTEEKLFF. The sequence joins TRBV6-1 to TRBJ1-4; the D segment cannot be called with confidence. There are 16 amino acids in the CDR3, from cysteine to phenylalanine inclusive. The kept DNA is CDR3 alone, 48 bases in frame from the first base. Trimming takes 1 base from V and 8 bases from J, and the germline ends sit 17 bases apart. CDR1 MNHNS and CDR2 SASEGT are derived from the germline V gene.